These T cell receptor beta chains were read from a single sample in a study of T cells in Graves' hyperthyroidism and ophthalmopathy. TCRdb recomputed calls from the multiplex PCR reads with MiXCR, one row per CDR3 protein. Counted here are about 270,000 distinct CDR3 sequences, roughly 22% occurring once; the ten biggest clones make up around 62%. Input material: blood. Receptors were obtained from a man between 25 and 39 years old with Graves' ophthalmopathy. Both conserved end residues are part of each CDR3. D genes are given only for firm matches. Only some rows state a clone size, as once, few, many or a class for expanded clones.

NA TRBJ2-5 TRBV20-1 many TGCAGTGCTAGGACAGGCTGGTACCAAGAGACCCAGTACTTC CSARTGWYQETQYF
TRBD1 TRBJ1-6 TRBV28 many TGTGCCAGCAGTCCCTCCGGGACAGGGGCTTCACCCCTCCACTTT CASSPSGTGASPLHF
NA TRBJ2-1 TRBV7-8 many TGTGCCAGCAGCCGTCGGGTAGGGGACCTAAGCTACAATGAGCAGTTCTTC CASSRRVGDLSYNEQFF
NA TRBJ2-7 TRBV2 NA TGTGCCAGCAGTCCACCCGACCATGAGATGGGAGACGAGCAGTACTTC CASSPPDHEMGDEQYF
TRBD2 TRBJ2-1 TRBV24-1 NA TGTGCCACCAGTGGGCAGTTGGCTAGCGGGAGTATAACCCCCTACAATGAGCAGTTCTTC CATSGQLASGSITPYNEQFF
NA TRBJ1-1 TRBV29-1 NA TGCAGCGTCCTCGGCACTGAAGCTTTCTTT CSVLGTEAFF
NA TRBJ1-1 TRBV20-1 NA TGCAGTGCTGTTGGGGTCGCGGGGACTGAAGCTTTCTTT CSAVGVAGTEAFF
NA TRBJ2-1 TRBV2 NA TGTGCCAGCAGGGCGGAGTGGGACCATGAGCAGTTCTTC CASRAEWDHEQFF
NA TRBJ2-7 TRBV7-2 few TGTGCCAGCGGGATGGCAAACTACGAGCAGTACTTC CASGMANYEQYF
NA TRBJ2-1 TRBV4-1 NA TGCGCCAGCAGCCAAGCCTCTAGGAGCGTCACCTACAATGAGCAGTTCTTC CASSQASRSVTYNEQFF
NA TRBJ1-6 TRBV6-1 NA TGTGCCATACGCCAGGGCAGTAATTCACCCCTCCACTTT CAIRQGSNSPLHF
NA TRBJ2-7 TRBV13 few TGTGCCAGCAGCTCTTCCCAGCGACCCTACGAGCAGTACTTC CASSSSQRPYEQYF
NA TRBJ1-6 TRBV10-2 many TGCGCCACCCGACATGATTCACCCCTCCACTTT CATRHDSPLHF
TRBD2 TRBJ2-2 TRBV4-2 NA TGTGCCAGCAGCCAAGCGGCGGGACTAACGAACACCGGGGAGCTGTTTTTT CASSQAAGLTNTGELFF
TRBD1 TRBJ2-7 TRBV12-3/TRBV12-4 NA TGTGCCAGCAGTTTAGAGGGTGCGAGGACAGGGGTCTACGAGCAGTACTTC CASSLEGARTGVYEQYF
TRBD2 TRBJ2-3 TRBV28 few TGTGCCAGCAGTTCCTTTGGGACTAGCGGGAGAACAGATACGCAGTATTTT CASSSFGTSGRTDTQYF
NA TRBJ1-5 TRBV30 many TGTGCCTGGAGAAAACAGGGAAACAATCAGCCCCAGCATTTT CAWRKQGNNQPQHF
NA TRBJ2-3 TRBV18 many TGTGCCAGCTCACGCCAACAGGGAGAGACAGATACGCAGTATTTT CASSRQQGETDTQYF
TRBD2 TRBJ2-2 TRBV10-3 few TGTGCCATCAGTGAGGGGACTAGCGACACCGGGGAGCTGTTTTTT CAISEGTSDTGELFF
TRBD2 TRBJ2-1 TRBV28 many TGTGCCAGCAGTTCCGTAGTAGCGGGAGGGGGAGAGCAGTTCTTC CASSSVVAGGGEQFF
NA TRBJ1-1 TRBV12-3/TRBV12-4 many TGTGCCAGCAGTTTATTCTCACGGGGAGCTTTCTTT CASSLFSRGAFF
NA TRBJ1-6 TRBV7-2 few TGTGCCAGCAGCTTACTGGGGCAGAGCAATTCACCCCTCCACTTT CASSLLGQSNSPLHF
NA TRBJ2-5 TRBV20-1 many TGCAGTGCCCTAGGAGAAAGCGGCCGGAGATCTCAAGAGACCCAGTACTTC CSALGESGRRSQETQYF
TRBD2 TRBJ2-7 TRBV29-1 NA TGCAGCGTTACTCAGGGACTAGGTGAGCAGTACTTC CSVTQGLGEQYF